Ten or more counts support the clone carrying this T cell receptor (beta chain). Its antigen is not identified. Every TCR beta cDNA library bore unique molecular identifiers. TCRdb re-analysed the PCR reads in MiXCR, keeping a single row per CDR3 protein. This table holds around 260,000 distinct CDR3 sequences, about 38% found once. The CDR3 has 11 residues. Germline loops: CDR1 LNHNV, CDR2 YYDKDF (reference sequence). With 1 base removed from V and 10 bases from J, the gap between germline ends came to 5 bases. This record comes from a study of post-analysis software for immune sequencing data. Findings and limits, study-wide: Roughly 5 TRBV segments, TRBV5-6, TRBV5-1 and TRBV20-1 among them, were found more frequent in patients than controls.

Sequenced material: blood. This TCR was sampled from a girl aged 5-17 years with multiple sclerosis. The chain recombines TRBV15 with TRBJ2-1; no clear D gene. CDR3 DNA: TGTGCCACCAGCAGAGTGGGGGAGCAGTTCTTC. This translates into CATSRVGEQFF.